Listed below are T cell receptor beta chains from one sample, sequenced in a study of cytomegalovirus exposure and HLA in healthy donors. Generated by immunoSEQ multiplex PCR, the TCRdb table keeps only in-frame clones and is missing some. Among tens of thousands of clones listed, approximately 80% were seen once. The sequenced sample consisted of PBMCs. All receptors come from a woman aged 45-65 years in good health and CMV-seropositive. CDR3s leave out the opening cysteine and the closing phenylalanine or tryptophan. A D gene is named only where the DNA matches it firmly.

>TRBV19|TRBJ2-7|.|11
ASSIEASYEQY
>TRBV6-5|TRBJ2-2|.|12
ASSYNGEGGELF
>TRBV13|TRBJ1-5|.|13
ASSLGGGNNQPQH
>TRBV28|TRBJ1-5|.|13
ASRQQGNSNQPQH
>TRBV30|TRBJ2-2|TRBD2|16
ACLGLAGESGYTGELF
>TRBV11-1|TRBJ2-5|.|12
ASSSQGPPETQY
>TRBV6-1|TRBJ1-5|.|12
ASSVETDIQPQH
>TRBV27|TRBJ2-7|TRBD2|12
ASRKAGGSYEQY
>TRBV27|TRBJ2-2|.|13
ASRPPRTNTGELF
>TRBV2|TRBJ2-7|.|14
ASIHRRGSFPYEQY
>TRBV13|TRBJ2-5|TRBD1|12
ASSLGQGGETQY
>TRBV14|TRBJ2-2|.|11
ASSRRVTGELF
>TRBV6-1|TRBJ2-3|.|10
ASSEVTDTQY
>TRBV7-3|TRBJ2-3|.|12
ASSLTGVTDTQY
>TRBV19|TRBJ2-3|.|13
ASSGGPFRKDTQY
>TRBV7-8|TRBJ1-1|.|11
ASSLTGNTEAF
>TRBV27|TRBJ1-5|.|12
ASSWAGANQPQH
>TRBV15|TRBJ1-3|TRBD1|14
ATSRTGGSSGNTIY
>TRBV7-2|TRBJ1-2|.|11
ASSPDRNYGYT
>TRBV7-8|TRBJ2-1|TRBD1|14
ASSLGAGGIYNEQF
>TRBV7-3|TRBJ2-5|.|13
ASSRLGRGQETQY
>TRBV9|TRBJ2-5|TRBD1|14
ASSVGGTAIEETQY
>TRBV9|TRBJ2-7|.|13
ASSVGTGLWDEQY
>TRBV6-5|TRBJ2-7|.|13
ASSYEQASTKEQY
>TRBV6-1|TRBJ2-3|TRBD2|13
ASSLAGAGTDTQY
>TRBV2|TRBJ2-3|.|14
ASSLIATPTTDTQY
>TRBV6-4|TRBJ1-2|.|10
ASSDINYGYT
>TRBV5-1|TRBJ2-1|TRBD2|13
ASSNAGGGYNEQF
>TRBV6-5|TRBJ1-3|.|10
ASSTSGNTIY
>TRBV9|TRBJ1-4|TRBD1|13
ASSPGQGANEKLF
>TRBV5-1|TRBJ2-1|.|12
ASSLDYRENEQF
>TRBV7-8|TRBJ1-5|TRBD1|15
ASSLALDRGPRQPQH
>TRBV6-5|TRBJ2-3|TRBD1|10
ASSPGGGTQY
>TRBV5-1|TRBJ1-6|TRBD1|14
ASSQGQDSYNSPLH
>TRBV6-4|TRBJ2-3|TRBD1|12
ASSSKGQGDTQY
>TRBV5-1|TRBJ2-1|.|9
ASSLVREQF
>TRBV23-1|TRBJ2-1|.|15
ASRRTLRALVYNEQF
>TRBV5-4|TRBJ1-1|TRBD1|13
ASSSKGQANTEAF
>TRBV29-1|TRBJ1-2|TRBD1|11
SVEGTGPLGYT
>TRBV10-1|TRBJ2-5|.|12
ASIRRGIQETQY
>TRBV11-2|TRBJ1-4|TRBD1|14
ASSHRPGTGGEKLF
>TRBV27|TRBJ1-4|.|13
ASSLKGVANEKLF
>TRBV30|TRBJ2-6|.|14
ASSGRGGSGANVLT
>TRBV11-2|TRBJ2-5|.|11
ASSYGGQETQY
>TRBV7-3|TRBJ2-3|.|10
ASSPGTDTQY
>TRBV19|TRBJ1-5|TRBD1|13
ASSITQGDNQPQH
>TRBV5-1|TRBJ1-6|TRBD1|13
ASSLGTGHNSPLH
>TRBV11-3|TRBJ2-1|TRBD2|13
ASSLRGGTYNEQF
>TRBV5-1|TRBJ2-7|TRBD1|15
ASSFRQGAALAYEQY
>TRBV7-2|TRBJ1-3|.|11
ASSLQGGNTIY
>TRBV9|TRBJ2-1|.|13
ASSSQTGSYNEQF
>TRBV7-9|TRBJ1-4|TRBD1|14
ASSSGQGATNEKLF
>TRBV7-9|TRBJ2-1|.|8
ASSINEQF